These T cell receptor beta chains were read from a single sample in a study of blood T cell repertoires in COVID-19. Assay: immunoSEQ multiplex PCR; the TCRdb copy retains only in-frame clones and omits some. The data contain over 300,000 clones, 89% of them seen just once; the ten biggest clones take up about 6%. The material sequenced was peripheral blood. All receptors come from a man between 18 and 29 years old who had recovered from COVID-19. Both conserved end residues are part of each CDR3. The D gene is left open where the match is weak. Clone size is given for some rows only: seen once, a few or many times, or a class if the clone is expanded.

size,D,V,J,DNA,CDR3
.,TRBD1,TRBV19,TRBJ2-1,TGTGCCAGTAGTCGGGGGACAGGGTTCGGTGAGCAGTTCTTC,CASSRGTGFGEQFF
.,.,TRBV25-1,TRBJ1-5,TGTGCCAGCAGTGATCAGGGAAGTCAGCCCCAGCATTTT,CASSDQGSQPQHF
.,.,TRBV21-1,TRBJ1-1,TGTGCCAGCAGCAAAGAATGGGCCACTGAAGCTTTCTTT,CASSKEWATEAFF
.,TRBD1,TRBV9,TRBJ1-1,TGTGCCAGCAGCGCGGGACAGGGGGCTTTGAACACTGAAGCTTTCTTT,CASSAGQGALNTEAFF
.,.,TRBV19,TRBJ2-3,TGTGCCAGTATGTCAGCGGTGTCCGGCACAGATACGCAGTATTTT,CASMSAVSGTDTQYF
.,TRBD2,TRBV4-2,TRBJ2-2,TGTGCCAGCAGCCAAGACGCTAGCGGGAGAAACCGGGCCGGGGAGCTGTTTTTT,CASSQDASGRNRAGELFF
once,TRBD1,TRBV11-1,TRBJ2-7,TGTGCCAGCAGCTTAGGGGACAGGGAGTACGAGCAGTACTTC,CASSLGDREYEQYF
.,TRBD2,TRBV3-1/TRBV3-2,TRBJ2-3,TGTGCCAGCAGCCAAGACGGGACTAGCGGGAGGGCCTCGGCAGATACGCAGTATTTT,CASSQDGTSGRASADTQYF
.,.,TRBV5-4,TRBJ2-1,TGTGCCAGCAGCTACTCCGACTCCGTCAATGAGCAGTTCTTC,CASSYSDSVNEQFF
once,TRBD1,TRBV7-9,TRBJ1-5,TGTGCCAGCAGCCAGGGACAGGGTTATCAGCCCCAGCATTTT,CASSQGQGYQPQHF
.,TRBD1,TRBV6-1,TRBJ1-3,TGTGCCAGCAGTGAATTCTGGACAGGGAGAAACACCATATATTTT,CASSEFWTGRNTIYF
.,.,TRBV3-1/TRBV3-2,TRBJ1-1,TGTGCCAGCAGCCAAGATAGTTCAGGACTCATAGCTTTCTTT,CASSQDSSGLIAFF
.,.,TRBV5-1,TRBJ2-5,TGCGCCACCGGGGACTCCCCGGACCAAGAGACCCAGTACTTC,CATGDSPDQETQYF
.,TRBD1,TRBV5-1,TRBJ2-5,TGCGCCAGCAGCGCCAACAGGGGGTTGGGGGAGACCCAGTACTTC,CASSANRGLGETQYF
.,.,TRBV7-8,TRBJ1-5,TGTGCCAGCAGCTTGGGGAGGGTAAATCAGCCCCAGCATTTT,CASSLGRVNQPQHF
.,TRBD1,TRBV5-4,TRBJ2-1,TGTGCCAGCACCCCCCGGGACAGGTCCTACAATGAGCAGTTCTTC,CASTPRDRSYNEQFF